This record concerns one TCR beta chain sequence. These data are taken from a study of cytomegalovirus exposure and HLA in healthy donors. The CDR3 runs 14 residues. With 1 base removed from V and 5 bases from J, the gap between germline ends came to 11 bases. Germline V gene lookup returns CDR1 KGHSH and CDR2 LQKENI. Libraries were prepared by immunoSEQ multiplex PCR; TCRdb keeps only in-frame clonotypes and omits some of them. This sample yields more than 140,000 clones, of which about 89% are seen a single time; 3% to 3.5% belongs to the top ten. Material: PBMCs. This TCR came from a woman aged 18-30 years in good health and CMV-seropositive. This sequence joins TRBV18 and TRBJ2-5, with D maybe TRBD2 (5 bases). In DNA form, the CDR3 reads TGTGCCAGCTCACCACTGGGTACGGGGGAGACCCAGTACTTC. Residues: CASSPLGTGETQYF.